Listed below are T cell receptor beta chains from one sample, sequenced in a study of shared clonotypes between healthy human individuals. Generated by immunoSEQ multiplex PCR, the TCRdb table keeps only in-frame clones and is missing some. The table includes about 2 million clones, just under 95% detected once. Sequences were obtained from naive CD8+ T cells sorted from blood. All receptors come from a man younger than 30 in good health. Both conserved end residues are part of each CDR3. The D gene is left open where the match is weak. For some rows the clone size is stated as once, few or many, or as a class when expanded; others skip it.

clone size,V gene,J gene,D gene,CDR3 protein,CDR3 DNA
.,TRBV7-6,TRBJ2-3,.,CASSSSREWDTQYF,TGTGCCAGCAGCTCTAGTCGGGAGTGGGATACGCAGTATTTT
.,TRBV9,TRBJ1-2,.,CASSGAGSEYGYTF,TGTGCCAGCAGCGGAGCGGGGTCAGAGTATGGCTACACCTTC
.,TRBV27,TRBJ2-1,.,CASEFKDEQFF,TGTGCCAGTGAGTTTAAGGATGAGCAGTTCTTC
.,TRBV4-3,TRBJ2-2,TRBD2,CASSRAVAGSKGTGELFF,TGCGCCAGCAGCCGGGCGGTAGCGGGGTCTAAGGGGACCGGGGAGCTGTTTTTT
.,TRBV4-3,TRBJ2-7,TRBD2,CASSPRAGGNYEQYF,TGCGCCAGCAGCCCGCGGGCGGGGGGTAACTACGAGCAGTACTTC
.,TRBV4-1,TRBJ1-6,TRBD1,CASSLEQGSHQSLHF,TGCGCCAGCAGCCTAGAACAGGGGAGCCATCAGTCCCTCCACTTT
.,TRBV2,TRBJ2-1,TRBD2,CASSTHGGGPYNEQFF,TGTGCCAGCAGTACTCACGGGGGAGGGCCCTACAATGAGCAGTTCTTC
.,TRBV29-1,TRBJ2-3,TRBD2,CSVIGLAALVDTQYF,TGCAGCGTTATTGGACTAGCGGCCTTAGTAGATACGCAGTATTTT
.,TRBV6-5,TRBJ2-5,.,CASSYRDRLQETQYF,TGTGCCAGCAGTTACCGGGACCGACTCCAAGAGACCCAGTACTTC
.,TRBV14,TRBJ2-7,.,CASSQLTGSYEQYF,TGTGCCAGCAGCCAATTAACAGGTTCCTACGAGCAGTACTTC
.,TRBV5-4,TRBJ2-7,.,CASRKDSIYEQYF,TGTGCCAGCAGGAAGGACAGCATCTACGAGCAGTACTTC
.,TRBV2,TRBJ1-3,.,CASSPGSATGNTIYF,TGTGCCAGCAGTCCCGGGAGCGCGACTGGAAACACCATATATTTT
.,TRBV9,TRBJ2-2,TRBD2,CASSPPGAGGYTGELFF,TGTGCCAGCAGCCCCCCCGGAGCGGGAGGGTACACCGGGGAGCTGTTTTTT
.,TRBV7-3,TRBJ1-2,.,CASSLGTGVDYGYTF,TGTGCCAGCAGCTTAGGGACCGGGGTGGACTATGGCTACACCTTC
once,TRBV14,TRBJ2-7,TRBD2,CASSPLGTSEYEQYF,TGTGCCAGCAGCCCCCTGGGGACTAGCGAGTACGAGCAGTACTTC
.,TRBV6-1,TRBJ2-7,TRBD1,CASSEENLGQGYEQYF,TGTGCCAGCAGTGAAGAAAACTTGGGACAGGGCTACGAGCAGTACTTC
.,TRBV18,TRBJ2-7,TRBD2,CASSDPGLAGLSSYEQYF,TGTGCCAGCTCTGATCCGGGACTAGCGGGACTTAGCTCCTACGAGCAGTACTTC
.,TRBV4-3,TRBJ1-6,.,CASSQDGLRGSPLHF,TGCGCCAGCAGCCAAGACGGGCTTAGGGGTTCACCCCTCCACTTT
.,TRBV5-8,TRBJ2-7,TRBD2,CASSWGTSGTDEQYF,TGTGCCAGCAGCTGGGGGACTAGCGGGACGGATGAGCAGTACTTC
.,TRBV5-1,TRBJ1-4,.,CASRPRENEKLFF,TGCGCCAGCAGGCCAAGAGAGAATGAAAAACTGTTTTTT
.,TRBV4-1,TRBJ2-5,.,CASSQDKQGEETQYF,TGCGCCAGCAGCCAAGATAAACAGGGAGAAGAGACCCAGTACTTC
.,TRBV7-8,TRBJ2-7,.,CASSLDLDPSYEQYF,TGTGCCAGCAGCTTAGATTTGGACCCCTCCTACGAGCAGTACTTC
.,TRBV28,TRBJ1-5,.,CASSLRVYSNQPQHF,TGTGCCAGCAGCCTTAGGGTTTATAGCAATCAGCCCCAGCATTTT
.,TRBV13,TRBJ2-3,TRBD1,CASSVRDRGFIADTQYF,TGTGCCAGCAGCGTCCGGGACAGGGGTTTTATTGCAGATACGCAGTATTTT
.,TRBV7-9,TRBJ2-2,.,CATPRGAGTGELFF,TGTGCCACCCCTCGGGGGGCGGGCACCGGGGAGCTGTTTTTT
.,TRBV4-1,TRBJ1-5,.,CASSQGGYQPQHF,TGCGCCAGCAGCCAAGGGGGGTATCAGCCCCAGCATTTT
.,TRBV5-4,TRBJ2-7,TRBD2,CASSPLAGPSYEQYF,TGTGCCAGCAGTCCTCTAGCGGGCCCCTCCTACGAGCAGTACTTC